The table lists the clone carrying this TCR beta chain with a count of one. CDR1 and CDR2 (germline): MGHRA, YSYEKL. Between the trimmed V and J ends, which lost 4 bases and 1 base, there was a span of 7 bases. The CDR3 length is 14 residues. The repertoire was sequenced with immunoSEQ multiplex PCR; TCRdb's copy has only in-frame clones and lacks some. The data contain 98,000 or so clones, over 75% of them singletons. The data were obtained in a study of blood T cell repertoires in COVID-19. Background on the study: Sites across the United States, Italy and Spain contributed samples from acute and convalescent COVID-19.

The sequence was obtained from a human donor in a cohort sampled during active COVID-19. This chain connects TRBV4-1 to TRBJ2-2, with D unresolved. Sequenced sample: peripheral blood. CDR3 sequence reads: CASSPPLNTGELFF. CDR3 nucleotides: TGCGCCAGCAGCCCCCCTTTGAACACCGGGGAGCTGTTTTTT.